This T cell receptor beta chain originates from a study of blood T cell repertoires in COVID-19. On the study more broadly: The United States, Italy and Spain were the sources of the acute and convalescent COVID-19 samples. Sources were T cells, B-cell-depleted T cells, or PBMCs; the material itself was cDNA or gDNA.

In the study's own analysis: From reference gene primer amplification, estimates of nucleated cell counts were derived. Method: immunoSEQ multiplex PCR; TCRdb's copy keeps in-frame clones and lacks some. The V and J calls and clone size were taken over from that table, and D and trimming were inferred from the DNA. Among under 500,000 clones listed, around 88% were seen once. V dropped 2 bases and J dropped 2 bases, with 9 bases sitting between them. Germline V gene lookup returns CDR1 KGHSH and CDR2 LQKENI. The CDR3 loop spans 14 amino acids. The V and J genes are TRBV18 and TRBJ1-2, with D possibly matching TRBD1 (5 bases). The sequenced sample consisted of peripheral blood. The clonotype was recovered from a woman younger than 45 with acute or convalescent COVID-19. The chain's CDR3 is CASSPAGINYGYTF. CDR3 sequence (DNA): TGTGCCAGCTCACCAGCAGGGATCAACTATGGCTACACCTTC. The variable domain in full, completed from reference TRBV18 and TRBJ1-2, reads NAGVMQNPRHLVRRRGQEARLRCSPMKGHSHVYWYRQLPEEGLKFMVYLQKENIIDESGMPKERFSAEFPKEGPSILRIQQVVRGDSAAYFCASSPAGINYGYTFGSGTRLTVV.